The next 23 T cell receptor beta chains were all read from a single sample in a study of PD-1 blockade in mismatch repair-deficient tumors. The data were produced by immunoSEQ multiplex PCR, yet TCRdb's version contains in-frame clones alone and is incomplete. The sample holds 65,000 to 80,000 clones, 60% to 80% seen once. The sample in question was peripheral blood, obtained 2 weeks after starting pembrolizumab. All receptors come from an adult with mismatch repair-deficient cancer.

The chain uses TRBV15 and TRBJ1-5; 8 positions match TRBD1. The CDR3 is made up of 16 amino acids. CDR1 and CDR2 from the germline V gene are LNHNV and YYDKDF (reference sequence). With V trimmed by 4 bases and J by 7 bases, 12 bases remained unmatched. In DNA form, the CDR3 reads TGTGCCACCAGCAATGCTGCAGGGGGCGGGGGACAGCCCCAGCATTTT. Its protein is CATSNAAGGGGQPQHF.

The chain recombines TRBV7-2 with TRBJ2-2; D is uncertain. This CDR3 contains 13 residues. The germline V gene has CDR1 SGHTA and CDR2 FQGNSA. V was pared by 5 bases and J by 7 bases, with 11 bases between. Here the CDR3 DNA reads TGTGCCAGCAGCACCCGGTCCCGCGGGGAGCTGTTTTTT. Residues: CASSTRSRGELFF.

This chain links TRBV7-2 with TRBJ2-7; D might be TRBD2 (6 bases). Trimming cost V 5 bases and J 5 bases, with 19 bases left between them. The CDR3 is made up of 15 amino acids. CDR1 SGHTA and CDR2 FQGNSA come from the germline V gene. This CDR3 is CASSTVLGGPHEQYF. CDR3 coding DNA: TGTGCCAGCAGCACCGTACTAGGAGGGCCTCACGAGCAGTACTTC.

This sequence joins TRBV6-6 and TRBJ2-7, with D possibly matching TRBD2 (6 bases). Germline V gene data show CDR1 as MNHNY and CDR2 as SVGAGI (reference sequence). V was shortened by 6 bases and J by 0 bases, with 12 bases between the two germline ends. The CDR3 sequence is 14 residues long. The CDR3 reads CASRGDWTSYEQYF. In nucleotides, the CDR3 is TGTGCCAGCAGAGGGGACTGGACCTCCTACGAGCAGTACTTC.

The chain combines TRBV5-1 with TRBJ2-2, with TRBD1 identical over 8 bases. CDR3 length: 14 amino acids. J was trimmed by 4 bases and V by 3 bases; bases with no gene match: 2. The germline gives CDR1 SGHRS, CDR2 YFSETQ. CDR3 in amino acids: CASSWTGSTGELFF. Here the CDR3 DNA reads TGCGCCAGCAGCTGGACAGGGAGCACCGGGGAGCTGTTTTTT.

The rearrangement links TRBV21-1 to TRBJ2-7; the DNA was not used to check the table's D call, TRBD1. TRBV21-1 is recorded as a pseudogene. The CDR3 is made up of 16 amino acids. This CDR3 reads CASICLNWTARSEQYF. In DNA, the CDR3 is TGTGCCAGCATCTGCCTAAACTGGACAGCCCGTTCCGAGCAGTACTTC.

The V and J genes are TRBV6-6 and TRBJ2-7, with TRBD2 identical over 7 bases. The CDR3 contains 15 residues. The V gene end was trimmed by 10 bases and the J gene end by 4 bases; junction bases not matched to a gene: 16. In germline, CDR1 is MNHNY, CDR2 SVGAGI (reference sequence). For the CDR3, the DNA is TGTGCCACCTTTTCGGGCGGGAGCCTATGGTACGAGCAGTACTTC. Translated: CATFSGGSLWYEQYF.

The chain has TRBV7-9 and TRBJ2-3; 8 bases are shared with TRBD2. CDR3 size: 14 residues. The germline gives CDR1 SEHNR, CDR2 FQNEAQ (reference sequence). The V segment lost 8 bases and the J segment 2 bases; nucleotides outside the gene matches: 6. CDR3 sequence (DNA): TGTGCCAGCGTCCGAGCGGGAGTCACAGATACGCAGTATTTT. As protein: CASVRAGVTDTQYF.

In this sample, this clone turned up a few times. The CDR3 is CASSQEGASLAAGEQFF. The CDR3 nucleotides are TGCGCCAGCAGCCAAGAGGGAGCTTCATTAGCGGCGGGTGAGCAGTTCTTC. The chain links TRBV4-3 to TRBJ2-1, with D tentatively TRBD2 (6 bases). Germline V gene data show CDR1 as LGHNA and CDR2 as YSLEER. The CDR3 consists of 17 residues. Trimming cost V 0 bases and J 9 bases, with 21 bases left between them.

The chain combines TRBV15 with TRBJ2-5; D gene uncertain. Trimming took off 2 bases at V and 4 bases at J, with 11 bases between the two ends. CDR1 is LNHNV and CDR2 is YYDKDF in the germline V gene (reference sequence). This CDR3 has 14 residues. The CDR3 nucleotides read TGTGCCACCAGCAGATTTCGCTTGGGAGAGACCCAGTACTTC. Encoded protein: CATSRFRLGETQYF. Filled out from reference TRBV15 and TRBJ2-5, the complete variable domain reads DAMVIQNPRYQVTQFGKPVTLSCSQTLNHNVMYWYQQKSSQAPKLLFHYYDKDFNNEADTPDNFQSRRPNTSFCFLDIRSPGLGDTAMYLCATSRFRLGETQYFGPGTRLLVL.

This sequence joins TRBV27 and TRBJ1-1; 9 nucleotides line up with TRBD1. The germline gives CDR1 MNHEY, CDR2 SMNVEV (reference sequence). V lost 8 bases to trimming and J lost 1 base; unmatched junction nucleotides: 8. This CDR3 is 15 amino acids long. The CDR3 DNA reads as TGTGCCAGCGGAACCACAGGGGGCCAGAACACTGAAGCTTTCTTT. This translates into CASGTTGGQNTEAFF.

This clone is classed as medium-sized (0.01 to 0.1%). The CDR3 reads CASSKGIGYTF. The CDR3 DNA reads TGTGCCAGTAGTAAAGGGATTGGCTACACCTTC. The chain is built from TRBV19 and TRBJ1-2; no reliable D call. Trimming pared 4 bases from V and 7 bases from J, leaving 7 bases between. The germline gives CDR1 LNHDA, CDR2 SQIVND (reference sequence). This CDR3 region has 11 residues.

CDR3 coding DNA: TGCGCCAGCAGCTGGGGGGGCGGCGGGACCCACAATGAGCAGTTCTTC. Its protein is CASSWGGGGTHNEQFF. The genes are TRBV5-1 and TRBJ2-1; TRBD2 is a possible D gene (7 bases). CDR1 and CDR2 from the germline V gene are SGHRS and YFSETQ. The CDR3 loop spans 16 amino acids. V was trimmed by 3 bases and J by 5 bases, leaving 18 bases between them.

CDR3 sequence reads: CASSLDGQPLNEQFF. The CDR3 DNA reads as TGTGCCAGCAGCTTAGACGGGCAGCCCCTCAATGAGCAGTTCTTC. The genes are TRBV7-2 and TRBJ2-1; D gene ambiguous. The CDR3 has 15 residues. The germline V gene encodes CDR1 SGHTA and CDR2 FQGNSA. Trimming pared 1 base from V and 6 bases from J, leaving 13 bases between.

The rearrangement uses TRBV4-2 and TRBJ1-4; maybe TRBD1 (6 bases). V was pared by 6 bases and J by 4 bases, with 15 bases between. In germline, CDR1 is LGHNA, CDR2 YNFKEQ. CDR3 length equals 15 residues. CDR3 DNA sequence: TGTGCCAGCAGGCAGTGGGGGCAGAGTAATGAAAAACTGTTTTTT. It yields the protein CASRQWGQSNEKLFF.

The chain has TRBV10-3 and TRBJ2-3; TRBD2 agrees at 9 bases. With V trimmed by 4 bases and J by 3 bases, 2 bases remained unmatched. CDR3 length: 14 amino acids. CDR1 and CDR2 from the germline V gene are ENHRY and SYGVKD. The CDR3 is CAISVGLATDTQYF. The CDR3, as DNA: TGTGCCATCAGTGTAGGACTAGCGACAGATACGCAGTATTTT.

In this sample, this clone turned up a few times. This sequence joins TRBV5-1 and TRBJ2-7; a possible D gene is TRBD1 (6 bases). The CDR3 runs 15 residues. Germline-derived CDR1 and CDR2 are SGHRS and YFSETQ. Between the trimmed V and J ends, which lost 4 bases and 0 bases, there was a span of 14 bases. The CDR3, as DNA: TGCGCCAGCAGCCAAACAGGGTCGGGCTCCTACGAGCAGTACTTC. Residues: CASSQTGSGSYEQYF.

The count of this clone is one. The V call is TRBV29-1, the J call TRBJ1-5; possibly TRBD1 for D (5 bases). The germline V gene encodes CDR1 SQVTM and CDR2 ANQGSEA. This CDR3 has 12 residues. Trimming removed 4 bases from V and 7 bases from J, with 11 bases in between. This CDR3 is CSVGEGDQPQHF. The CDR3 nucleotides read TGCAGCGTTGGGGAAGGGGACCAGCCCCAGCATTTT.

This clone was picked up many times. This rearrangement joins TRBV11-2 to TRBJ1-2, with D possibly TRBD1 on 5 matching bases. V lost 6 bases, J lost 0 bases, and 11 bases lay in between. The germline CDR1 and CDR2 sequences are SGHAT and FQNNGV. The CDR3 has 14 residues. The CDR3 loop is CASRGERTNYGYTF. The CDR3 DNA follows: TGTGCCAGCAGGGGGGAGAGGACTAACTATGGCTACACCTTC.

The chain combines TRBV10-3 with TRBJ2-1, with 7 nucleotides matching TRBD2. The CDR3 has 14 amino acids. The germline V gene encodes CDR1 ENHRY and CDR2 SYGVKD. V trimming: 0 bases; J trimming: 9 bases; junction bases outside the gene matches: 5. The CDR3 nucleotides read TGTGCCATCAGTGAGTCTTGGAGGGAGGGTGAGCAGTTCTTC. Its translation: CAISESWREGEQFF.

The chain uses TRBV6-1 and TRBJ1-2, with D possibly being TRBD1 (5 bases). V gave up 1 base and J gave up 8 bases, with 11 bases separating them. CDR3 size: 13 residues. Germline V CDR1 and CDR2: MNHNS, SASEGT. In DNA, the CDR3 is TGTGCCAGCAGTGAAGATGGGGCAGGAGGCTACACCTTC. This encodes CASSEDGAGGYTF.

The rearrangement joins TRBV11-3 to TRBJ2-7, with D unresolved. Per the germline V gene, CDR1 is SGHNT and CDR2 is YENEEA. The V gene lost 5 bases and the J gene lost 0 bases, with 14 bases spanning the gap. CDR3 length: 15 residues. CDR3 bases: TGTGCCAGCAGCCGGACGCGGAGCCTCTCCTACGAGCAGTACTTC. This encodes CASSRTRSLSYEQYF.

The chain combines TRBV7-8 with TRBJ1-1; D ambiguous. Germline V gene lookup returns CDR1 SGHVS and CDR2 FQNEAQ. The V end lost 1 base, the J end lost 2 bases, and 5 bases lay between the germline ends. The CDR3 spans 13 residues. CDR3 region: CASSLDSNTEAFF. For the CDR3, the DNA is TGTGCCAGCAGCTTAGACAGCAACACTGAAGCTTTCTTT.